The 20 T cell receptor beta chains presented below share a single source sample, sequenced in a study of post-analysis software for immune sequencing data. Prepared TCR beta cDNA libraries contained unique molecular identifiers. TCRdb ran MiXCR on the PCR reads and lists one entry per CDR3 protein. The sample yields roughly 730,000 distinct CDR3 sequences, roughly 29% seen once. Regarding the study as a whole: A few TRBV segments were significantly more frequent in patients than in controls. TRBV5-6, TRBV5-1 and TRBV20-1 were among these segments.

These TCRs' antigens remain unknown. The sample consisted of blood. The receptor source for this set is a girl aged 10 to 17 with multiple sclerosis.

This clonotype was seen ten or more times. The CDR3 DNA reads as TGCAGTGCTGGCGGGACTAGTATCGATGAGCAGTTCTTC. It specifies CSAGGTSIDEQFF. The chain links TRBV20-1 to TRBJ2-1; 8 bases match TRBD2. CDR3 length: 13 residues. Germline values: CDR1 DFQATT, CDR2 SNEGSKA (reference sequence). The junction had 8 bases not matched to a gene; V was cut back by 5 bases and J by 8 bases.

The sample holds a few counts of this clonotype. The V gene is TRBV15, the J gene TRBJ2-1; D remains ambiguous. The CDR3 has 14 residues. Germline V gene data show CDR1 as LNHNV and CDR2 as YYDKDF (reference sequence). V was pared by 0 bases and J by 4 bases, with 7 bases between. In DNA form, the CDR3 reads TGTGCCACCAGCAGAGAGGAGAGGTACAATGAGCAGTTCTTC. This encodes CATSREERYNEQFF.

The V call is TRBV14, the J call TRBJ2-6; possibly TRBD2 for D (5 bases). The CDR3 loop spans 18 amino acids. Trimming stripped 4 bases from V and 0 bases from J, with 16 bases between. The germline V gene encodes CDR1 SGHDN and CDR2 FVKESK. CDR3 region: CASSLHQEVYSGANVLTF. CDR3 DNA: TGTGCCAGCAGCCTACATCAGGAGGTTTACTCTGGGGCCAACGTCCTGACTTTC.

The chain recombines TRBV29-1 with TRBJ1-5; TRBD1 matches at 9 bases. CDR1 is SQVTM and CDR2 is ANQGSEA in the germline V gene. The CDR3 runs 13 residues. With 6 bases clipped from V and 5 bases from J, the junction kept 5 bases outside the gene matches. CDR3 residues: CSVTTGGDQPQHF. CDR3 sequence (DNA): TGCAGCGTCACTACAGGGGGCGATCAGCCCCAGCATTTT.

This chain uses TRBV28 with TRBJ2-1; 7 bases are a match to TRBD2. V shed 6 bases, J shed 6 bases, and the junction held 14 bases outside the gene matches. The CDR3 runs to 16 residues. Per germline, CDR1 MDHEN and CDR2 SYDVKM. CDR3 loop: CASRSLPSGLSNEQFF. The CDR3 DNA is TGTGCCAGCAGAAGTCTCCCTAGCGGTCTCTCCAATGAGCAGTTCTTC.

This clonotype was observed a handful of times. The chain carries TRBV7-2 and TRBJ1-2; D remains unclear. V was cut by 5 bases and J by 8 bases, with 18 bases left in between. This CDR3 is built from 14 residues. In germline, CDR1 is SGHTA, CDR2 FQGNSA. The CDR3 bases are TGTGCCAGCAGCCCGGCCGTGGGAGGAAACGGCTACACCTTC. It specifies CASSPAVGGNGYTF.

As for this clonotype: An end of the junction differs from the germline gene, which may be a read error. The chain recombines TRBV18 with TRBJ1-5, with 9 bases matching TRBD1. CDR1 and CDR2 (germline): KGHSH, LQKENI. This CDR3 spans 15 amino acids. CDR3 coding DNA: TGCGCCAGCTCACCTTGGACAGGGGATAATCAGCCCCAGCATTTT. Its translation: CASSPWTGDNQPQHF.

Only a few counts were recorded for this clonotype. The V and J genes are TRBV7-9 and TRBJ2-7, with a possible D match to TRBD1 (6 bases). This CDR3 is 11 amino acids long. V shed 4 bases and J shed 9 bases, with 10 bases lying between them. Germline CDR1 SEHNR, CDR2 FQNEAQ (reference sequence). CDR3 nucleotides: TGTGCCAGCAGCTCCCAGGGGAGGCAGTACTTC. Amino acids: CASSSQGRQYF.

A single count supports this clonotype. Written as DNA, the CDR3 is TGTGCCAGCAGCCCCCGGGACAGGGGATCTGACGAGCAGTTCTTC. Its translation is CASSPRDRGSDEQFF. This chain links TRBV7-8 with TRBJ2-1; TRBD1 matches 10 bases. CDR3 length: 15 amino acids. V lost 5 bases and J lost 10; bases outside the gene matches: 11. Germline V gene lookup returns CDR1 SGHVS and CDR2 FQNEAQ.

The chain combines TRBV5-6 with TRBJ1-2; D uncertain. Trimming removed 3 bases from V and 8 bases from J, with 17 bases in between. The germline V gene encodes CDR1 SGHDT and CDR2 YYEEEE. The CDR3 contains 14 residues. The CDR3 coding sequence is TGTGCCAGCAGCTCCCTGGGCCGACCTCTGGGCTACACCTTC. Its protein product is CASSSLGRPLGYTF.

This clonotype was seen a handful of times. CDR3 nucleotides: TGTGCCAGGGGTTTTAACTATGGCTACACCTTC. Translation: CARGFNYGYTF. This chain connects TRBV9 to TRBJ1-2; D is uncertain. The CDR3 is made up of 11 amino acids. Germline CDR1 is SGDLS and CDR2 is YYNGEE. V was shortened by 8 bases and J by 1 base, with 6 bases between the two germline ends. Full variable domain (missing parts from reference TRBV9 and TRBJ1-2): DSGVTQTPKHLITATGQRVTLRCSPRSGDLSVYWYQQSLDQGLQFLIQYYNGEERAKGNILERFSAQQFPDLHSELNLSSLELGDSALYFCARGFNYGYTFGSGTRLTVV.

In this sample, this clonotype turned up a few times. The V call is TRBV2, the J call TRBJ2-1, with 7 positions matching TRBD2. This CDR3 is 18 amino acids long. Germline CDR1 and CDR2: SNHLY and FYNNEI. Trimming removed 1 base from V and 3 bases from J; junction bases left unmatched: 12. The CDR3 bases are TGTGCCAGCAGTGAAGATCCCTATACTAGCGAATTCTACAATGAGCAGTTCTTC. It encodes CASSEDPYTSEFYNEQFF. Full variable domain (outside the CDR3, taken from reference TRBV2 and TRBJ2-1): EPEVTQTPSHQVTQMGQEVILRCVPISNHLYFYWYRQILGQKVEFLVSFYNNEISEKSEIFDDQFSVERPDGSNFTLKIRSTKLEDSAMYFCASSEDPYTSEFYNEQFFGPGTRLTVL.

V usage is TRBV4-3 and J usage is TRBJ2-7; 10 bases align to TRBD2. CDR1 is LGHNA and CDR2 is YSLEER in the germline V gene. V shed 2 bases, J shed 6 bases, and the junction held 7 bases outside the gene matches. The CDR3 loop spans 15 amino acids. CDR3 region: CASSQHSGRSSEQYF. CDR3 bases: TGCGCCAGCAGCCAACATAGCGGGAGGTCTAGCGAGCAGTACTTC.

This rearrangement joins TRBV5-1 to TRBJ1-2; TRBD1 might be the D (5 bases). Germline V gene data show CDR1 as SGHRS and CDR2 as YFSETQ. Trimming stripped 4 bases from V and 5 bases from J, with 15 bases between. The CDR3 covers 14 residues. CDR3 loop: CASSGSGTGYGYTF. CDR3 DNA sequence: TGCGCCAGCAGCGGGTCCGGGACGGGATATGGCTACACCTTC.

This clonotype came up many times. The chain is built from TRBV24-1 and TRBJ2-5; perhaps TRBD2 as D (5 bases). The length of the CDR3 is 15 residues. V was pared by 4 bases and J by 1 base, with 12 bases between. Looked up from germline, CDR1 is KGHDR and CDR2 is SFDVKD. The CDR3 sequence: CATSDASRLQETQYF. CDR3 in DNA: TGTGCCACCAGTGACGCTAGCAGACTCCAAGAGACCCAGTACTTC.

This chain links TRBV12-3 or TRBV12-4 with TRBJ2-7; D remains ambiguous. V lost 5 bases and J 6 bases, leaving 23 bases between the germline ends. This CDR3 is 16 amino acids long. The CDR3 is CASSTPGRTDLGEQYF. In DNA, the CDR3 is TGTGCCAGCAGTACCCCAGGACGGACCGATTTAGGCGAGCAGTACTTC.

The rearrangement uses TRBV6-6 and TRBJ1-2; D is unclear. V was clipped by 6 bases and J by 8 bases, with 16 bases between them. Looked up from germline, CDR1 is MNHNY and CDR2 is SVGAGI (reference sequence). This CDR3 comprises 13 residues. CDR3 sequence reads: CASREQREVGYTF. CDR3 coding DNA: TGTGCCAGCAGGGAACAGAGGGAAGTCGGCTACACCTTC.

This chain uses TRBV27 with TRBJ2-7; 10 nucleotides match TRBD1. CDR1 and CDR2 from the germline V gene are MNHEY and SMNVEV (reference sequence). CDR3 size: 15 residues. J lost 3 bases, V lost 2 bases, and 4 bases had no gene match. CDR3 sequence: CASSLKGQGHYEQYF. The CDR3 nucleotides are TGTGCCAGCAGTTTAAAGGGACAGGGGCACTACGAGCAGTACTTC.

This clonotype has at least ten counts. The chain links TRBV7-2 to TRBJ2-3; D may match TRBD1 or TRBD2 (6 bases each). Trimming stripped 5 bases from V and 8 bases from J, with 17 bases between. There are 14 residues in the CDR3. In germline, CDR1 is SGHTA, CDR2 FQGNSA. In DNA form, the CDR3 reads TGTGCCAGCAGCCCTCAGGGGAGGCGGGCTACGCAGTATTTT. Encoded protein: CASSPQGRRATQYF.

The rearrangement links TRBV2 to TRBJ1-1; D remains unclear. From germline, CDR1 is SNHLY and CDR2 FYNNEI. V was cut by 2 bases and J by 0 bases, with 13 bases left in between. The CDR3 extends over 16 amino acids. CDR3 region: CASSENMFDVNTEAFF. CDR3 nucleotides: TGTGCCAGCAGTGAAAATATGTTCGACGTGAACACTGAAGCTTTCTTT.